Presented here are 21 T cell receptor beta chains from one specimen sequenced in a study of OX40 agonist ivuxolimab in advanced cancers. Method: immunoSEQ multiplex PCR; TCRdb's copy keeps in-frame clones and lacks some. There are about 64,000 clones in the sample; less than 95% occur only once, and almost 0.45% lies in the top ten. This specimen was CD4+ or CD8+ T cells sorted from blood, taken in a trial of the OX40 agonist ivuxolimab. The receptors originated from an adult with an advanced solid tumor such as melanoma, head and neck, liver or kidney cancer.

This clone has just one count. The gene calls are TRBV14 and TRBJ2-7, with 10 bases aligning to TRBD2. Germline V lookup: CDR1 SGHDN, CDR2 FVKESK. Unmatched junction bases numbered 3, after V lost 3 bases and J lost 4 bases. The CDR3 consists of 14 residues. CDR3 sequence: CASSQTLAGYEQYF. CDR3 DNA: TGTGCCAGCAGCCAGACACTAGCGGGGTACGAGCAGTACTTC.

CDR3 amino acids: CASSLTGGDPPGYTF. The CDR3 nucleotides read TGTGCCAGCAGCTTGACAGGGGGCGATCCACCTGGCTACACCTTC. The chain uses TRBV13 and TRBJ1-2; 10 bases match TRBD1. This CDR3 has 15 residues. V shed 3 bases and J 7 bases; nucleotides not matched to a gene: 8. Germline V lookup: CDR1 PRHDT, CDR2 FYEKMQ (reference sequence).

In its sample, this clone was seen once. The genes are TRBV19 and TRBJ2-4, with D perhaps given as TRBD1 or TRBD2 (5 bases each). The germline V and J ends were trimmed by 1 base and 8 bases, with 9 bases remaining between them. The CDR3 has 13 amino acids. In germline, CDR1 is LNHDA, CDR2 SQIVND (reference sequence). CDR3 in amino acids: CASSIGRGDIQYF. DNA of the CDR3: TGTGCCAGTAGTATAGGTAGGGGAGACATTCAGTACTTC.

The chain uses TRBV6-5 and TRBJ2-7, with TRBD1 as a possible D gene (6 bases). Trimming stripped 6 bases from V and 1 base from J, with 13 bases between. The germline gives CDR1 MNHEY, CDR2 SVGAGI. CDR3 length: 14 residues. The CDR3 DNA sequence: TGTGCCAGCAGGTGGACAGCCCGATCCTACGAGCAGTACTTC. Translation gives CASRWTARSYEQYF.

This chain links TRBV15 with TRBJ2-2; TRBD2 matches 10 bases. Germline CDR1 is LNHNV and CDR2 is YYDKDF (reference sequence). The V gene end was trimmed by 10 bases and the J gene end by 2 bases; junction bases not matched to a gene: 10. There are 16 residues in the CDR3. In nucleotides, the CDR3 is TGTGCCATGACTAAAGGACTAGCGGAAAACACCGGGGAGCTGTTTTTT. Amino acids: CAMTKGLAENTGELFF.

V usage is TRBV30 and J usage is TRBJ1-5; 7 bases are a match to TRBD1. Per the germline V gene, CDR1 is GTSNPN and CDR2 is SVGIG (reference sequence). CDR3 size: 14 residues. V trimming: 2 bases; J trimming: 3 bases; junction bases outside the gene matches: 4. CDR3 DNA: TGTGCCTGGAGTCTAGGGGGCAACAATCAGCCCCAGCATTTT. It codes for CAWSLGGNNQPQHF.

The rearrangement uses TRBV6-6 and TRBJ2-7, with 8 positions matching TRBD2. The germline CDR1 and CDR2 sequences are MNHNY and SVGAGI (reference sequence). Losses at the gene ends were 8 bases for V and 6 bases for J; bases not matched to a gene: 9. The CDR3 runs 13 residues. DNA for the CDR3: TGTGCCAGCTGTGCGGGAGGAGGCGGCGAGCAGTACTTC. Its protein product is CASCAGGGGEQYF.

The V gene is TRBV2, the J gene TRBJ2-7, with 10 positions matching TRBD2. CDR1 is SNHLY, CDR2 FYNNEI, per germline. V was pared by 7 bases and J by 1 base, with 4 bases of the junction left unmatched. This CDR3 is built from 14 residues. CDR3 region: CASTRLAGSYEQYF. The DNA for the CDR3 is TGTGCCAGCACCCGACTAGCGGGTTCCTACGAGCAGTACTTC. Filled out from reference TRBV2 and TRBJ2-7, the complete variable domain reads EPEVTQTPSHQVTQMGQEVILRCVPISNHLYFYWYRQILGQKVEFLVSFYNNEISEKSEIFDDQFSVERPDGSNFTLKIRSTKLEDSAMYFCASTRLAGSYEQYFGPGTRLTVT.

The rearrangement joins TRBV9 to TRBJ2-2, with 7 positions matching TRBD1. CDR3 length equals 15 residues. Germline V lookup: CDR1 SGDLS, CDR2 YYNGEE. Losses at the gene ends were 0 bases for V and 8 bases for J; bases not matched to a gene: 7. CDR3 sequence reads: CASSVGTGYRGELFF. In DNA form, the CDR3 reads TGTGCCAGCAGCGTAGGGACAGGCTATAGGGGGGAGCTGTTTTTT. Complete variable domain (other parts from reference TRBV9 and TRBJ2-2): DSGVTQTPKHLITATGQRVTLRCSPRSGDLSVYWYQQSLDQGLQFLIQYYNGEERAKGNILERFSAQQFPDLHSELNLSSLELGDSALYFCASSVGTGYRGELFFGEGSRLTVL.

This clone was recorded once. This chain uses TRBV19 with TRBJ1-5; D remains unclear. This CDR3 spans 15 amino acids. Germline CDR1 and CDR2: LNHDA and SQIVND (reference sequence). Trimming cost V 7 bases and J 2 bases, with 15 bases left between them. The CDR3 is CASNQAGSGNQPQHF. The CDR3 DNA sequence: TGTGCCAGTAACCAAGCGGGTTCGGGCAATCAGCCCCAGCATTTT.

The chain joins TRBV7-7 to TRBJ2-2; 7 bases are shared with TRBD2. Unmatched junction bases numbered 4, after V lost 5 bases and J lost 4 bases. Germline CDR1 is SSHAT and CDR2 is FNYEAQ (reference sequence). There are 14 residues in the CDR3. In nucleotides, the CDR3 is TGTGCCAGCAGCCCAGCGGGAAGCACCGGGGAGCTGTTTTTT. Its translation is CASSPAGSTGELFF.

The V call is TRBV4-1, the J call TRBJ1-4, with D possibly matching TRBD1 (5 bases). Germline CDR1 is MGHRA and CDR2 is YSYEKL. Trimming took off 1 base at V and 8 bases at J, with 14 bases between the two ends. The CDR3 contains 15 residues. CDR3 sequence: CASSQGSLGGEKLFF. The CDR3 DNA reads as TGCGCCAGCAGCCAAGGGTCTCTCGGGGGGGAAAAACTGTTTTTT.

The chain has TRBV6-5 and TRBJ1-3; 8 bases fit TRBD1. Germline CDR1 reads MNHEY; CDR2 reads SVGAGI. The trim removed 7 bases at V and 3 bases at J, leaving 5 bases unmatched. This CDR3 contains 14 residues. The CDR3 nucleotides read TGTGCCAGCACCAGGGACAGGAATGGAAACACCATATATTTT. Translation gives CASTRDRNGNTIYF.

The J gene is TRBJ2-5, the V gene TRBV7-2; the match to TRBD2 covers 9 bases. The V gene end was trimmed by 3 bases and the J gene end by 5 bases; junction bases not matched to a gene: 4. Germline values: CDR1 SGHTA, CDR2 FQGNSA. The CDR3 sequence is 14 residues long. CDR3 DNA sequence: TGTGCCAGCAGCTTTGGCACTAGCGGGGAGACCCAGTACTTC. Its protein is CASSFGTSGETQYF.

The chain joins TRBV5-1 to TRBJ1-4; D ambiguous. The CDR3 length is 13 residues. Germline assignment: CDR1 SGHRS and CDR2 YFSETQ. V lost 1 base to trimming and J lost 5 bases, with 6 bases between them. CDR3 sequence reads: CASSLQGNEKLFF. CDR3 nucleotides: TGCGCCAGCAGCTTGCAAGGGAATGAAAAACTGTTTTTT.

This clone is a singleton in its sample. V is TRBV5-6 and J is TRBJ2-7; the D is unclear. V gave up 1 base and J gave up 3 bases, with 8 bases separating them. Germline CDR1 reads SGHDT; CDR2 reads YYEEEE. There are 13 residues in the CDR3. Here the CDR3 reads CASSLNSFYEQYF. Written as DNA, the CDR3 is TGTGCCAGCAGCTTGAACAGCTTCTACGAGCAGTACTTC.

The J gene is TRBJ1-3, the V gene TRBV2; D not resolved. V was cut by 7 bases and J by 0 bases, with 13 bases left in between. CDR1 is SNHLY and CDR2 is FYNNEI in the germline V gene. CDR3 size: 15 residues. The CDR3 nucleotides are TGTGCCAGCACCGAACTCCTTGGCTCTGGAAACACCATATATTTT. Translated, it gives CASTELLGSGNTIYF.

The chain carries TRBV4-3 and TRBJ2-7; possible D gene TRBD2, 5 bases. V lost 0 bases, J lost 7 bases, and 16 bases lay in between. The CDR3 loop spans 15 amino acids. Looked up from germline, CDR1 is LGHNA and CDR2 is YSLEER. DNA of the CDR3: TGCGCCAGCAGCCAAGACTTTGGACCCTCGGGGGAGCAGTACTTC. Translating gives CASSQDFGPSGEQYF.

The chain uses TRBV28 and TRBJ1-2; the D gene is possibly TRBD1 (6 bases). Germline values: CDR1 MDHEN, CDR2 SYDVKM. The CDR3 loop spans 14 amino acids. The ends were cut back, 5 bases at V and 6 bases at J, with 16 bases in the middle. The CDR3 DNA reads TGTGCCAGCAGTACCAACAGGGACGGGAATGGCTACACCTTC. It codes for CASSTNRDGNGYTF.

The V call is TRBV18, the J call TRBJ1-2, with TRBD1 matching over 9 bases. Losses at the gene ends were 4 bases for V and 4 bases for J; bases not matched to a gene: 4. CDR1 is KGHSH, CDR2 LQKENI, per germline. The CDR3 spans 14 residues. The DNA of the CDR3 is TGTGCCAGCTCACGGGACAGGGATGGCTATGGCTACACCTTC. It codes for CASSRDRDGYGYTF.

The V gene is TRBV7-9, the J gene TRBJ2-7; the D call may be TRBD1 or TRBD2 (5 bases each). This CDR3 has 14 residues. V was clipped by 3 bases and J by 3 bases, with 12 bases between them. CDR1 and CDR2 from the germline V gene are SEHNR and FQNEAQ (reference sequence). CDR3 sequence: CASSLGTGIYEQYF. DNA for the CDR3: TGTGCCAGCAGCTTGGGGACGGGGATCTACGAGCAGTACTTC.